A selection of T cell receptor beta chains follows, all from one sample in a study of blood T cell repertoires in COVID-19. Produced via immunoSEQ multiplex PCR; TCRdb's table is partial and in-frame only. The table records more than 200,000 clones, 86% of them present only once. Material: peripheral blood. These receptors came from a man aged 45-60 years with COVID-19, enrolled during active disease. Both conserved end residues are part of each CDR3. D genes are given only for firm matches. Clone size is not always given. Where it is, it says once, few, many or a class for expanded clones.

v_call	clone_size	d_call	j_call	cdr3_nt	cdr3_aa
TRBV5-1	NA	TRBD1	TRBJ1-2	TGCGCCAGCAGCTTGGGGACAGGGTTTAACTATGGCTACACCTTC	CASSLGTGFNYGYTF
TRBV24-1	NA	NA	TRBJ1-1	TGTGCCACCAGTGGCCGGGGGACTGAAGCTTTCTTT	CATSGRGTEAFF
TRBV5-8	NA	NA	TRBJ1-6	TGTGCCAGCAGCTTGTTTGGTTCAGGGGAAAATTCACCCCTCCACTTT	CASSLFGSGENSPLHF
TRBV27	NA	TRBD1	TRBJ2-7	TGTGCCAGCAGTTTAGCAGGGGGCCACGGCGAGCAGTACTTC	CASSLAGGHGEQYF
TRBV9	NA	TRBD2	TRBJ2-5	TGTGCCAGCAGCGTAGGGACTAGCGGGGAGACCCAGTACTTC	CASSVGTSGETQYF
TRBV29-1	NA	NA	TRBJ2-3	TGCAGCGTATACAGGCGCACAGATACGCAGTATTTT	CSVYRRTDTQYF
TRBV7-3	NA	NA	TRBJ2-2	TGTGCCAGCAGCTTAAGGGGGGATTGGACCGGGGAGCTGTTTTTT	CASSLRGDWTGELFF
TRBV3-1/TRBV3-2	NA	TRBD2	TRBJ2-1	TGTGCCAGCAGCCAGAGACTAGCGGGAGTCAATGAGCAGTTCTTC	CASSQRLAGVNEQFF
TRBV6-2/TRBV6-3	NA	TRBD2	TRBJ2-7	TGTGCCAGCAGACCTGTAGCGGGAGGATACGAGCAGTACTTC	CASRPVAGGYEQYF
TRBV5-1	NA	TRBD1	TRBJ1-1	TGCGCCAGCAGCTTGGGCCCTGGACAGGGGGCCACTGAAGCTTTCTTT	CASSLGPGQGATEAFF
TRBV15	NA	NA	TRBJ1-4	TGTGCCACCAGCAGAGATCCAGAAACTAATGAAAAACTGTTTTTT	CATSRDPETNEKLFF
TRBV9	NA	NA	TRBJ2-7	TGTGCCAGCAGCGTAAGGGACATCTCCTACGAGCAGTACTTC	CASSVRDISYEQYF
TRBV5-1	NA	TRBD1	TRBJ2-7	TGCGCCAGCAGCTTGGTTGTTGCACAGGGGTACGAGCAGTACTTC	CASSLVVAQGYEQYF
TRBV10-3	many	NA	TRBJ1-2	TGTGCCATCGTGAGGGTATGTTGGGGTGACTATGGCTACACCTTC	CAIVRVCWGDYGYTF
TRBV9	NA	NA	TRBJ2-1	TGTGCCAGCAGCGGGGGGCCTAACAATGAGCAGTTCTTC	CASSGGPNNEQFF
TRBV2	NA	NA	TRBJ2-1	TGTGCCATGAGTTATTGTGAGCAGTTCTTC	CAMSYCEQFF
TRBV4-1	once	NA	TRBJ2-3	TGCGCCAGCAGCCAAGGCACCCGGGGAGCAGATACGCAGTATTTT	CASSQGTRGADTQYF
TRBV19	NA	NA	TRBJ2-1	TGTGCCAGTAGTTGGCAAGGACAGAACAATGAGCAGTTCTTC	CASSWQGQNNEQFF
TRBV15	NA	TRBD1	TRBJ1-3	TGTGCCACCAGCAGAGATGGCCAGGGGGTTCTCTCTGGAAACACCATATATTTT	CATSRDGQGVLSGNTIYF
TRBV6-2/TRBV6-3	NA	TRBD2	TRBJ2-1	TGTGCCAGCAGTTACAAAAACGCGGGAGCGGGGTCCTACAATGAGCAGTTCTTC	CASSYKNAGAGSYNEQFF
TRBV11-2	NA	NA	TRBJ2-1	TGTGCCAGCAGCCTATGGGGGGGGGCCCCCTACAATGAGCAGTTCTTC	CASSLWGGAPYNEQFF
TRBV7-9	once	TRBD1	TRBJ1-2	TGTGCCAGCAGCTTAGCCGGACAGGGGGCCGGTGGCTACACCTTC	CASSLAGQGAGGYTF
TRBV6-6	NA	NA	TRBJ2-2	TGTGCCAGCAGTTACTCTAGTGGTTCCGGGGAGCTGTTTTTT	CASSYSSGSGELFF
TRBV6-1	NA	TRBD2	TRBJ2-5	TGTGCCAGCAGTTCGGGACTAGCGGAGACCCAGTACTTC	CASSSGLAETQYF
TRBV19	NA	TRBD1	TRBJ1-1	TGTGCCAGTAGTCCCTGGGGACAGGGGAACACTGAAGCTTTCTTT	CASSPWGQGNTEAFF
TRBV29-1	NA	TRBD1	TRBJ1-2	TGCAGCGTTAGGGGAGAGGACAGGGGCTATGGCTACACCTTC	CSVRGEDRGYGYTF
TRBV6-4	NA	TRBD2	TRBJ2-1	TGTGCCAGCAGTGACTCCTCCGGGACTAGCGGTAAGGTAGCCGTCAATGAGCAGTTCTTC	CASSDSSGTSGKVAVNEQFF
TRBV27	once	TRBD2	TRBJ2-5	TGTGCCAGCAGCCCCGCGACTAGCGGGGCCCAAGAGACCCAGTACTTC	CASSPATSGAQETQYF
TRBV11-3	NA	NA	TRBJ2-3	TGTGCCAGCAGCTTGGGGTCAGGGGTTAACACAGATACGCAGTATTTT	CASSLGSGVNTDTQYF
TRBV12-3/TRBV12-4	NA	NA	TRBJ2-7	TGTGCCAGCAGTGATCAGGGGGAGCAGTACTTC	CASSDQGEQYF